This T cell receptor (beta chain) is from a study of T-cell reconstitution after alpha-beta-depleted transplantation in children. Points from the study as a whole: About two months after transplant, alpha-beta T cells reportedly came from several hundred expanded graft clones. Fresh T-cell production supplied most of the T-cell counts and diversity seen one year after transplant.

As regards this clonotype: As yet, its antigen is unknown.

Unique molecular identifiers tagged the TCRbeta library. Via MiXCR, TCRdb re-called the PCR reads, giving one row per CDR3 protein. The sample has 60,000 to 85,000 distinct CDR3 sequences; around a sixth are singletons. Germline-derived CDR1 and CDR2 are DFQATT and SNEGSKA (reference sequence). The CDR3 has 11 amino acids. V gave up 0 bases and J gave up 3 bases, with 2 bases separating them. This TCR was recovered from a male patient aged 2 to 10 who had a stem cell transplant for acute lymphoblastic leukemia, so the T cells may come from the graft donor. This chain connects TRBV20-1 to TRBJ1-2; D is undetermined. Sequences were derived from PBMCs, mostly from graft donor cells, sampled 360 days after TCRalphabeta/CD19-depleted stem cell transplant. CDR3 sequence (DNA): TGCAGTGCTAGAGAAGACTATGGCTACACCTTC. This encodes CSAREDYGYTF.